Only a few counts were recorded for the clone carrying this T cell receptor beta chain. Its antigen is not known. V was clipped by 2 bases and J by 8 bases; unmatched bases: 6. This CDR3 region has 14 residues. Germline lookup yields CDR1 SGHTA and CDR2 FQGNSA. These data are taken from a study of T cell responses to AZD1222 COVID-19 vaccine. Study-wide results and limits: Two AZD1222 administrations were followed by greater Spike-specific TCR breadth and depth. Donor demographics were predominantly white British with a female majority; clonal diversity may be underestimated.

Profiling relied on immunoSEQ multiplex PCR, and the TCRdb table lists in-frame clones only, not all of them. Of under 110,000 clones in the sample, approximately 86% were seen once. This receptor was obtained from an adult in good health. The chain carries TRBV7-2 and TRBJ2-4; 7 nucleotides match TRBD1. Sequenced material: peripheral blood, taken on day 0 of AZD1222 vaccination. The CDR3 DNA reads TGTGCCAGCAGCTTAAGGGGGCAGGGAGACATTCAGTACTTC. This sequence encodes CASSLRGQGDIQYF.